A single sample is the source of the 25 T cell receptor beta chains below, sequenced in a study of blood T cell repertoires in COVID-19. The assay was immunoSEQ multiplex PCR, and TCRdb's table has in-frame clones only and misses some. In the table there are hundreds of thousands of clones, about nine tenths of which are singletons. Sequenced sample: peripheral blood. These receptors were collected from a man between 18 and 35 years old with active or convalescent COVID-19.

The chain links TRBV7-6 to TRBJ1-1, with D uncertain. Germline CDR1 reads SGHVS; CDR2 reads FNYEAQ. Trimming took off 3 bases at V and 4 bases at J, with 15 bases between the two ends. The CDR3 sequence is 15 residues long. CDR3 sequence (DNA): TGTGCCAGCAGCTTTGGCAACACAAGAGGCACTGAAGCTTTCTTT. Amino acids: CASSFGNTRGTEAFF. Filled out from reference TRBV7-6 and TRBJ1-1, the complete variable domain reads GAGVSQSPRYKVTKRGQDVALRCDPISGHVSLYWYRQALGQGPEFLTYFNYEAQQDKSGLPNDRFSAERPEGSISTLTIQRTEQRDSAMYRCASSFGNTRGTEAFFGQGTRLTVV.

In its sample, this clone was seen once. The genes are TRBV9 and TRBJ2-5; D might be TRBD1 (6 bases). V was clipped by 4 bases and J by 2 bases, with 12 bases between them. CDR3 length: 14 residues. CDR1 SGDLS and CDR2 YYNGEE come from the germline V gene. As DNA, the CDR3 is TGTGCCAGCAGCCCCCGCAGGGGACAAGAGACCCAGTACTTC. Encoded protein: CASSPRRGQETQYF.

This clone was observed a few times. The chain combines TRBV10-3 with TRBJ2-7, with D possibly matching TRBD1 (5 bases). V gave up 4 bases and J gave up 0 bases, with 10 bases separating them. This CDR3 is 14 amino acids long. Germline loops: CDR1 ENHRY, CDR2 SYGVKD. The CDR3 loop is CAISGQRRSYEQYF. The CDR3 coding sequence is TGTGCCATCAGTGGACAGAGACGCTCCTACGAGCAGTACTTC.

The CDR3 sequence: CASSSLLQETQYF. CDR3 coding DNA: TGTGCCAGCAGCTCCCTATTACAAGAGACCCAGTACTTC. V is TRBV11-2 and J is TRBJ2-5; no definite D call. The CDR3 length is 13 residues. Trimming left V 4 bases short and J 2 bases short, with 8 bases between. The germline gives CDR1 SGHAT, CDR2 FQNNGV.

The V gene is TRBV2, the J gene TRBJ2-3, with D perhaps matching TRBD2 (6 bases). Germline V gene sequence: CDR1 SNHLY, CDR2 FYNNEI. The CDR3 sequence is 17 residues long. Trimming removed 6 bases at V and 0 bases at J, with 19 bases between. The CDR3 DNA reads TGTGCCAGCAGAGAATGGGGGGAGCCTACTAGCACAGATACGCAGTATTTT. Amino acids: CASREWGEPTSTDTQYF. Complete variable domain (other parts from reference TRBV2 and TRBJ2-3): EPEVTQTPSHQVTQMGQEVILRCVPISNHLYFYWYRQILGQKVEFLVSFYNNEISEKSEIFDDQFSVERPDGSNFTLKIRSTKLEDSAMYFCASREWGEPTSTDTQYFGPGTRLTVL.

The chain has TRBV28 and TRBJ1-1; a possible D gene is TRBD1 (6 bases). With 0 bases removed from V and 4 bases from J, the gap between germline ends came to 18 bases. CDR1 is MDHEN, CDR2 SYDVKM, per germline. This CDR3 contains 17 residues. CDR3 DNA sequence: TGTGCCAGCAGTTTATGGGGTCCGGGGGGCGCGGGCACTGAAGCTTTCTTT. Residues: CASSLWGPGGAGTEAFF. The full variable domain, rest sourced from reference TRBV28 and TRBJ1-1, is DVKVTQSSRYLVKRTGEKVFLECVQDMDHENMFWYRQDPGLGLRLIYFSYDVKMKEKGDIPEGYSVSREKKERFSLILESASTNQTSMYLCASSLWGPGGAGTEAFFGQGTRLTVV.

V usage is TRBV4-1 and J usage is TRBJ2-7, with 8 bases lining up with TRBD1. V gave up 1 base and J gave up 6 bases; unmatched junction bases: 2. Per the germline V gene, CDR1 is MGHRA and CDR2 is YSYEKL. The CDR3 spans 13 residues. CDR3 residues: CASSQARGLEQYF. The CDR3 bases are TGCGCCAGCAGCCAAGCCAGGGGGCTCGAGCAGTACTTC.

The chain recombines TRBV28 with TRBJ2-3; 13 nucleotides align to TRBD2. J gave up 5 bases and V 1 base, and 6 bases lay outside the gene matches. The germline gives CDR1 MDHEN, CDR2 SYDVKM. The CDR3 runs to 17 residues. For the CDR3, the DNA is TGTGCCAGCAGTTTATTCGGACTAGCGGGAGTAAAAGATACGCAGTATTTT. It specifies CASSLFGLAGVKDTQYF.

The chain couples TRBV15 to TRBJ1-5, with TRBD1 as a possible D gene (6 bases). There are 16 residues in the CDR3. The V gene lost 2 bases and the J gene lost 3 bases, with 14 bases spanning the gap. Germline V gene data show CDR1 as LNHNV and CDR2 as YYDKDF (reference sequence). The CDR3, as DNA: TGTGCCACCAGCAGAAACCCAGGGGAACCCAATCAGCCCCAGCATTTT. Protein: CATSRNPGEPNQPQHF.

The chain is built from TRBV19 and TRBJ1-2; no firm D call. Trimming took 3 bases from V and 8 from J, leaving 10 bases between them. Germline values: CDR1 LNHDA, CDR2 SQIVND (reference sequence). The CDR3 is 12 amino acids. CDR3 loop: CASSIYRDGYTF. CDR3 in DNA: TGTGCCAGTAGTATCTACAGAGACGGCTACACCTTC.

The table lists this clone with a few counts. Here the CDR3 reads CASTQGLYEQYF. Here the CDR3 DNA reads TGTGCCAGCACTCAGGGGCTCTACGAGCAGTACTTC. The chain combines TRBV2 with TRBJ2-7, with D perhaps TRBD1 (6 bases). CDR3 length: 12 residues. CDR1 SNHLY and CDR2 FYNNEI come from the germline V gene. Between the trimmed V and J ends, which lost 7 bases and 3 bases, there was a span of 10 bases.

The gene calls are TRBV25-1 and TRBJ1-4; 10 bases line up with TRBD1. V was pared by 4 bases and J by 5 bases, with 7 bases of the junction left unmatched. Germline V CDR1 and CDR2: MGHDK, SYGVNS. This CDR3 has 16 amino acids. The CDR3 loop is CASSAPGQGFNEKLFF. The CDR3 region has the DNA TGTGCCAGCAGTGCGCCGGGACAGGGGTTCAATGAAAAACTGTTTTTT.

The chain links TRBV6-1 to TRBJ2-7, with 8 bases identical to TRBD2. V shed 3 bases, J shed 4 bases, and the junction held 8 bases outside the gene matches. This CDR3 is built from 15 residues. Per germline, CDR1 MNHNS and CDR2 SASEGT. Written as DNA, the CDR3 is TGTGCCAGCAGTGAGACCGGGACTAGATCTTACGAGCAGTACTTC. Its translation is CASSETGTRSYEQYF.

The chain carries TRBV11-3 and TRBJ2-1, with 11 bases fitting TRBD1. The CDR3 sequence is 18 residues long. V lost 1 base and J lost 3; bases outside the gene matches: 8. The germline V gene encodes CDR1 SGHNT and CDR2 YENEEA. This CDR3 is CASSLAAGGTGGYNEQFF. CDR3 in DNA: TGTGCCAGCAGCTTAGCGGCGGGCGGGACAGGGGGCTACAATGAGCAGTTCTTC.

The chain is built from TRBV5-1 and TRBJ2-1; tentatively, D is TRBD1 (6 bases). Germline loops: CDR1 SGHRS, CDR2 YFSETQ. Trimming left V 1 base short and J 8 bases short, with 16 bases between. The CDR3 spans 15 residues. The CDR3 loop is CASSLSGHPLDEQFF. CDR3 in DNA: TGCGCCAGCAGCTTGTCGGGACACCCGTTGGATGAGCAGTTCTTC.

J is TRBJ2-7 and V is TRBV7-8; D call uncertain. From germline, CDR1 is SGHVS and CDR2 FQNEAQ. The ends were cut back, 0 bases at V and 5 bases at J, with 11 bases in the middle. The CDR3 spans 14 residues. The CDR3 DNA reads TGTGCCAGCAGCTTAGCCCCGTCGGTAAACGAGCAGTACTTC. This encodes CASSLAPSVNEQYF.

The chain is built from TRBV5-1 and TRBJ2-2, with 9 nucleotides matching TRBD2. CDR3 size: 16 residues. Per the germline V gene, CDR1 is SGHRS and CDR2 is YFSETQ. The trim removed 5 bases at V and 0 bases at J, leaving 5 bases unmatched. The CDR3 DNA is TGCGCCAGCAGGACCATAGCGGGGGCGAACACCGGGGAGCTGTTTTTT. It encodes CASRTIAGANTGELFF.

This sequence joins TRBV7-9 and TRBJ1-4; D call uncertain. Looked up from germline, CDR1 is SEHNR and CDR2 is FQNEAQ (reference sequence). With 5 bases removed from V and 5 bases from J, the gap between germline ends came to 12 bases. The CDR3 loop spans 14 amino acids. In DNA form, the CDR3 reads TGTGCCAGCAGCCTCGCAACAGTGAATGAAAAACTGTTTTTT. Protein product: CASSLATVNEKLFF. The variable domain in full, completed from reference TRBV7-9 and TRBJ1-4, reads DTGVSQNPRHKITKRGQNVTFRCDPISEHNRLYWYRQTLGQGPEFLTYFQNEAQLEKSRLLSDRFSAERPKGSFSTLEIQRTEQGDSAMYLCASSLATVNEKLFFGSGTQLSVL.

V is TRBV7-3 and J is TRBJ2-1; 9 nucleotides match TRBD2. With V trimmed by 2 bases and J by 0 bases, 8 bases remained unmatched. The CDR3 has 18 amino acids. Germline V gene lookup returns CDR1 SGHTA and CDR2 FQGTGA. CDR3 sequence reads: CASSLLGGRASSYNEQFF. In nucleotides, the CDR3 is TGTGCCAGCAGCTTACTTGGCGGGAGGGCCAGCTCCTACAATGAGCAGTTCTTC. The full variable domain, its missing parts supplied by reference TRBV7-3 and TRBJ2-1, is GAGVSQTPSNKVTEKGKYVELRCDPISGHTALYWYRQSLGQGPEFLIYFQGTGAADDSGLPNDRFFAVRPEGSVSTLKIQRTERGDSAVYLCASSLLGGRASSYNEQFFGPGTRLTVL.

This clone was seen only a few times. The chain uses TRBV6-6 and TRBJ1-5, with D possibly TRBD1 on 6 matching bases. Germline CDR1 and CDR2: MNHNY and SVGAGI (reference sequence). The CDR3 spans 13 residues. Trimming pared 5 bases from V and 7 bases from J, leaving 12 bases between. CDR3 nucleotides: TGTGCCAGCAGTACATCCGGACAGCAGCCCCAGCATTTT. Protein: CASSTSGQQPQHF.

V usage is TRBV2 and J usage is TRBJ2-1; D unclear. V was shortened by 7 bases and J by 7 bases, with 11 bases between the two germline ends. Germline-derived CDR1 and CDR2 are SNHLY and FYNNEI. This CDR3 has 12 amino acids. CDR3: CASTLYSNEQFF. CDR3 DNA: TGTGCCAGCACCTTGTACTCAAATGAGCAGTTCTTC.

The chain has TRBV3-1 (or the pseudogene TRBV3-2) and TRBJ2-5; 16 nucleotides match TRBD2. Germline V gene lookup returns CDR1 LGHDT and CDR2 YNNKEL (reference sequence). Losses at the gene ends were 5 bases for V and 4 bases for J; bases not matched to a gene: 13. This CDR3 has 19 residues. CDR3 in amino acids: CASSEMGTSGRGLGETQYF. In nucleotides, the CDR3 is TGTGCCAGCAGCGAAATGGGGACTAGCGGGAGGGGCTTGGGAGAGACCCAGTACTTC.

This CDR3 reads CASSQNMNIQYF. The CDR3 DNA sequence: TGCGCCAGCAGCCAAAATATGAACATTCAGTACTTC. The chain recombines TRBV4-1 with TRBJ2-4; D unresolved. CDR3 length equals 12 residues. CDR1 MGHRA and CDR2 YSYEKL come from the germline V gene. The V end lost 2 bases, the J end lost 7 bases, and 6 bases lay between the germline ends.

The chain links TRBV30 to TRBJ2-5, with 7 bases lining up with TRBD2. The length of the CDR3 is 15 residues. CDR1 is GTSNPN, CDR2 SVGIG, per germline (reference sequence). Trimming took 4 bases from V and 2 from J; bases not matched to a gene: 10. The chain's CDR3 is CAWKAAGVMQETQYF. The CDR3 DNA is TGTGCCTGGAAGGCGGCGGGAGTAATGCAAGAGACCCAGTACTTC.

This chain uses TRBV6-6 with TRBJ2-1, with D perhaps TRBD2 (5 bases). Trimming shortened V by 7 bases and J by 7 bases, and 17 bases separated the two germline ends. Germline V gene lookup returns CDR1 MNHNY and CDR2 SVGAGI (reference sequence). The CDR3 is 14 residues long. This chain's CDR3 is CASTSTWTQNEQFF. CDR3 sequence (DNA): TGTGCCAGCACCTCGACATGGACTCAGAATGAGCAGTTCTTC.